These 22 T cell receptor beta chains were all obtained from the same sample, sequenced in a study of cytomegalovirus exposure and HLA in healthy donors. Primers: 60 Vbeta forward and 13 Jbeta reverse. Libraries were prepared by immunoSEQ multiplex PCR; TCRdb keeps only in-frame clonotypes and omits some of them. The sample's table shows some 20,000 clones. The sample taken for sequencing was PBMCs. All receptors come from a man between 60 and 75 years old in good health and CMV-seropositive.

The gene calls are TRBV29-1 and TRBJ2-1; D may be TRBD2 (5 bases). Germline CDR1 and CDR2: SQVTM and ANQGSEA. This CDR3 is 13 amino acids long. V dropped 7 bases and J dropped 4 bases, with 14 bases sitting between them. CDR3 amino acids: CSADYPGYNEQFF. The DNA of the CDR3 is TGCAGCGCCGACTACCCGGGGTACAATGAGCAGTTCTTC.

The V gene is TRBV28, the J gene TRBJ2-5, with 12 bases identical to TRBD2. Germline V gene data show CDR1 as MDHEN and CDR2 as SYDVKM. This CDR3 is built from 16 residues. The junction had 12 bases not matched to a gene; V was cut back by 8 bases and J by 5 bases. The CDR3 is CASGRLAGVVYETQYF. CDR3 nucleotide sequence: TGTGCCAGCGGCCGACTAGCGGGAGTTGTGTATGAGACCCAGTACTTC.

The chain carries TRBV2 and TRBJ1-4; 9 bases line up with TRBD1. The germline CDR1 and CDR2 sequences are SNHLY and FYNNEI. V shed 7 bases and J 10 bases; nucleotides not matched to a gene: 13. CDR3 size: 15 residues. The CDR3 coding sequence is TGTGCCAGCACCACTTGGACAGGGGATTTGGGAAAACTGTTTTTT. It yields the protein CASTTWTGDLGKLFF.

V is TRBV5-4 and J is TRBJ2-5; D may be TRBD1 (6 bases). CDR3 length: 13 residues. V lost 4 bases to trimming and J lost 1 base, with 8 bases between them. Looked up from germline, CDR1 is SGHNT and CDR2 is YYREEE (reference sequence). CDR3 region: CASSGGPQETQYF. Written as DNA, the CDR3 is TGTGCCAGCAGCGGGGGCCCCCAAGAGACCCAGTACTTC. The full variable domain, its missing parts supplied by reference TRBV5-4 and TRBJ2-5, is ETGVTQSPTHLIKTRGQQVTLRCSSQSGHNTVSWYQQALGQGPQFIFQYYREEENGRGNFPPRFSGLQFPNYSSELNVNALELDDSALYLCASSGGPQETQYFGPGTRLLVL.

The chain carries TRBV18 and TRBJ1-2; D not resolved. The CDR3 loop spans 14 amino acids. V shed 2 bases and J shed 8 bases, with 15 bases lying between them. The germline V gene has CDR1 KGHSH and CDR2 LQKENI. The CDR3 spells CASSPSLRGGGYTF. CDR3 DNA: TGTGCCAGCTCACCAAGCCTCCGAGGCGGGGGCTACACCTTC.

The V and J genes are TRBV6-6 and TRBJ2-7, with TRBD1 identical over 8 bases. The junction had 7 bases not matched to a gene; V was cut back by 6 bases and J by 6 bases. The CDR3 sequence is 13 residues long. Germline CDR1 is MNHNY and CDR2 is SVGAGI (reference sequence). CDR3 residues: CASRQGALGEQYF. CDR3 bases: TGTGCCAGCAGGCAGGGGGCATTGGGCGAGCAGTACTTC.

CDR3 coding DNA: TGTGCCAGCTCACCTCCTCCGTCTGGAAACACCATATATTTT. Amino acids: CASSPPPSGNTIYF. The rearrangement uses TRBV18 and TRBJ1-3; D not resolved. V was clipped by 3 bases and J by 1 base, with 7 bases between them. Germline values: CDR1 KGHSH, CDR2 LQKENI. This CDR3 is 14 amino acids long.

This chain joins TRBV4-1 and TRBJ1-3; D is possibly TRBD1 (6 bases). V was trimmed by 1 base and J by 0 bases, leaving 13 bases between them. Germline values: CDR1 MGHRA, CDR2 YSYEKL. The length of the CDR3 is 17 residues. Here the CDR3 DNA reads TGCGCCAGCAGCCAAGGGCACGGACAGAGCTCTGGAAACACCATATATTTT. Amino acid sequence: CASSQGHGQSSGNTIYF.

This sequence joins TRBV6-1 and TRBJ2-7; D perhaps matches TRBD1 (5 bases). Germline loops: CDR1 MNHNS, CDR2 SASEGT. Trimming cost V 2 bases and J 1 base, with 6 bases left between them. There are 13 residues in the CDR3. CDR3 sequence: CASSERQSYEQYF. CDR3 in DNA: TGTGCCAGCAGTGAAAGACAGTCCTACGAGCAGTACTTC.

This rearrangement joins TRBV30 to TRBJ1-1; D is perhaps TRBD1 (6 bases). Germline CDR1 GTSNPN, CDR2 SVGIG (reference sequence). The CDR3 has 13 residues. Trimming shortened V by 4 bases and J by 5 bases, and 14 bases separated the two germline ends. The CDR3: CAWMGGGTTEAFF. The CDR3 nucleotides are TGTGCCTGGATGGGGGGGGGCACAACTGAAGCTTTCTTT.

The chain has TRBV4-1 and TRBJ1-5; D is uncertain. V lost 0 bases and J 2 bases, leaving 8 bases between the germline ends. Germline V gives CDR1 MGHRA, CDR2 YSYEKL. The CDR3 runs 15 residues. This chain's CDR3 is CASSQDGHRNQPQHF. The CDR3 nucleotides are TGCGCCAGCAGCCAAGATGGGCATCGCAATCAGCCCCAGCATTTT.

The J gene is TRBJ1-1, the V gene TRBV6-1; 8 bases are shared with TRBD1. Per germline, CDR1 MNHNS and CDR2 SASEGT. With V trimmed by 7 bases and J by 7 bases, 11 bases remained unmatched. CDR3 length: 14 residues. CDR3 DNA sequence: TGTGCCAGCATCCTTGACAGGGGCGGAGGTGAAGCTTTCTTT. Amino acid sequence: CASILDRGGGEAFF.

The gene calls are TRBV27 and TRBJ2-1; 12 bases map to TRBD2. The CDR3 length is 17 residues. The J segment lost 10 bases and the V segment lost 3 bases, leaving 13 bases of the junction unmatched. Germline V gene data show CDR1 as MNHEY and CDR2 as SMNVEV (reference sequence). The CDR3 reads CASSLTSGSRGFREQFF. The CDR3 DNA reads as TGTGCCAGCAGTTTGACTAGCGGGAGTCGGGGTTTTCGGGAGCAGTTCTTC.

This rearrangement joins TRBV7-9 to TRBJ1-2; possibly TRBD1 for D (6 bases). The CDR3 spans 14 residues. Trimming took 0 bases from V and 4 from J, leaving 9 bases between them. CDR1 is SEHNR, CDR2 FQNEAQ, per germline (reference sequence). The CDR3 region is CASSLAGGLYGYTF. The CDR3 nucleotides are TGTGCCAGCAGCTTAGCGGGGGGGCTCTATGGCTACACCTTC.

This sequence joins TRBV14 and TRBJ1-2; a weak D match, TRBD1 (5 bases). V was pared by 5 bases and J by 6 bases, with 13 bases between. This CDR3 is 13 amino acids long. Germline V gives CDR1 SGHDN, CDR2 FVKESK. Here the CDR3 reads CASSSAGQHGYTF. As DNA, the CDR3 is TGTGCCAGCAGCTCGGCGGGGCAACATGGCTACACCTTC. The full variable domain, in which reference TRBV14 and TRBJ1-2 provide the parts outside the CDR3, is EAGVTQFPSHSVIEKGQTVTLRCDPISGHDNLYWYRRVMGKEIKFLLHFVKESKQDESGMPNNRFLAERTGGTYSTLKVQPAELEDSGVYFCASSSAGQHGYTFGSGTRLTVV.

J is TRBJ2-3 and V is TRBV18; the match to TRBD1 covers 7 bases. Trimming at V came to 6 bases and at J to 2 bases, leaving 8 bases not matched to a gene. CDR1 and CDR2 from the germline V gene are KGHSH and LQKENI. CDR3 length: 15 amino acids. In DNA, the CDR3 is TGTGCCAGCTCCTTGGACAGGACATACACAGATACGCAGTATTTT. Translating gives CASSLDRTYTDTQYF.

In DNA, the CDR3 is TGTGCCACCAGCAGAGATCAGGTGTACGGCTACACCTTC. It encodes CATSRDQVYGYTF. The rearrangement uses TRBV15 and TRBJ1-2, with D unclear. Germline assignment: CDR1 LNHNV and CDR2 YYDKDF (reference sequence). Trimming left V 0 bases short and J 8 bases short, with 10 bases between. The CDR3 runs 13 residues.

V usage is TRBV5-1 and J usage is TRBJ1-1; D call uncertain. CDR3 size: 13 residues. Germline-derived CDR1 and CDR2 are SGHRS and YFSETQ. Trimming took 1 base from V and 7 from J, leaving 11 bases between them. The CDR3 here is CASSLSSGYEAFF. DNA of the CDR3: TGCGCCAGCAGCTTGTCCAGCGGCTATGAAGCTTTCTTT.

The chain is built from TRBV5-1 and TRBJ1-3, with D perhaps matching TRBD1 (6 bases). Trimming cost V 3 bases and J 4 bases, with 11 bases left between them. Germline assignment: CDR1 SGHRS and CDR2 YFSETQ. This CDR3 has 14 amino acids. The DNA of the CDR3 is TGCGCCAGCAGCTCAACAGGGACGGGAAACACCATATATTTT. Its translation: CASSSTGTGNTIYF.

V gene TRBV5-6 combines with J gene TRBJ1-2; TRBD1 matches at 7 bases. The CDR3 contains 16 residues. Germline trimming cut 3 bases from V and 0 bases from J; bases unmatched to any gene: 8. Germline V gene lookup returns CDR1 SGHDT and CDR2 YYEEEE. The CDR3 DNA is TGTGCCAGCAGCTATGGAAGGACAGGTGCTAACTATGGCTACACCTTC. Translation gives CASSYGRTGANYGYTF.

V gene TRBV11-3 combines with J gene TRBJ2-2; 10 bases are a match to TRBD1. CDR3 length: 14 amino acids. From germline, CDR1 is SGHNT and CDR2 YENEEA. The ends lost 4 bases at V and 6 bases at J; junction bases unmatched: 2. CDR3 protein: CASSSGQGAGELFF. The CDR3 DNA follows: TGTGCCAGCAGCTCTGGACAGGGGGCCGGGGAGCTGTTTTTT.

This chain connects TRBV27 to TRBJ1-2; the D gene is possibly TRBD1 (6 bases). Germline loops: CDR1 MNHEY, CDR2 SMNVEV (reference sequence). V lost 5 bases and J 0 bases, leaving 13 bases between the germline ends. CDR3 length: 15 amino acids. The CDR3 coding sequence is TGTGCCAGCAGTCCTGCTTGGACAGCTAACTATGGCTACACCTTC. This gives the protein CASSPAWTANYGYTF.